A single sample gave rise to the 20 T cell receptor beta chains below, sequenced in a study of PD-1 blockade in classical Hodgkin lymphoma (dated by TCRdb to the early 2020s). The time point label on this specimen signifies: cycle 4 day 1 (C4D1), after about 6 weeks of nivolumab. Relapse after autologous stem cell transplantation had occurred in all trial patients, and cohorts A, B and C were distinguished by prior brentuximab vedotin exposure. Receptor amplification or capture employed the immunoSEQ multiplex PCR assay. TCRdb retrieved this table from immuneACCESS and kept in-frame rearrangements only. Not all clones are present; in checked studies, unresolved V genes account for under half, and no reason is known for the remainder. The sample yields 90,000 to 110,000 clones; approximately 89% were counted once. Around 19% of the sample comes from the top ten. The starting material was peripheral blood mononuclear cells (PBMCs), obtained before the fourth cycle of nivolumab. The receptor set was obtained from a human donor with classical Hodgkin lymphoma.

The sample holds one count of this clone. The chain employs TRBV25-1 and TRBJ2-7; D gene uncertain. The CDR3 totals 11 residues. The germline V and J ends were trimmed by 3 bases and 4 bases, with 4 bases remaining between them. Germline V gene lookup returns CDR1 MGHDK and CDR2 SYGVNS. In nucleotides, the CDR3 is TGTGCCAGCAGTGATCGGTACGAGCAGTACTTC. Protein sequence: CASSDRYEQYF.

V and J are TRBV19 and TRBJ1-2; D remains ambiguous. V was cut by 5 bases and J by 4 bases, with 14 bases left in between. The CDR3 runs 14 residues. Germline V CDR1 and CDR2: LNHDA, SQIVND (reference sequence). As DNA, the CDR3 is TGTGCCAGTAGTTTACTGACTGAGGGCTATGGCTACACCTTC. The encoded protein is CASSLLTEGYGYTF.

This clone was recorded only once. The rearrangement joins TRBV7-9 to TRBJ2-1, with TRBD2 matching 7 bases. The V gene's germline CDR1 is SEHNR and CDR2 FQNEAQ (reference sequence). This CDR3 contains 14 residues. V shed 4 bases and J 2 bases; nucleotides not matched to a gene: 2. The CDR3 region has the DNA TGTGCCAGCAGCTCGACTAGCCCCTACAATGAGCAGTTCTTC. Residues: CASSSTSPYNEQFF.

The V gene is TRBV19, the J gene TRBJ2-7, with D uncertain. V gave up 4 bases and J gave up 8 bases, with 12 bases separating them. CDR1 is LNHDA and CDR2 is SQIVND in the germline V gene (reference sequence). The CDR3 loop spans 12 amino acids. CDR3 loop: CASSRARRKQYF. The CDR3 DNA reads as TGTGCCAGTAGTAGGGCCAGGCGGAAGCAGTACTTC.

This rearrangement joins TRBV27 to TRBJ1-3, with D hard to call. The CDR3 sequence is 14 residues long. CDR1 is MNHEY and CDR2 is SMNVEV in the germline V gene (reference sequence). V was pared by 3 bases and J by 2 bases, with 8 bases between. The DNA of the CDR3 is TGTGCCAGCAGTTTCGGGGTCCCTGGAAACACCATATATTTT. Protein sequence: CASSFGVPGNTIYF.

The chain joins TRBV19 to TRBJ2-1, with 7 bases matching TRBD2. V lost 4 bases to trimming and J lost 7 bases; unmatched junction nucleotides: 13. This CDR3 contains 16 residues. Looked up from germline, CDR1 is LNHDA and CDR2 is SQIVND (reference sequence). CDR3 nucleotide sequence: TGTGCCAGTAGTACCATAGTGGGAGGGTTAGGTAATGAGCAGTTCTTC. This sequence encodes CASSTIVGGLGNEQFF.

This clone showed up just a few times. The chain combines TRBV27 with TRBJ1-2; 11 nucleotides agree with TRBD1. The CDR3 has 16 residues. With 5 bases clipped from V and 7 bases from J, the junction kept 12 bases outside the gene matches. The germline CDR1 and CDR2 sequences are MNHEY and SMNVEV (reference sequence). In nucleotides, the CDR3 is TGTGCCAGCAGTCCCTATCCTGGACAGGGGGCGCGTGGCTACACCTTC. This sequence encodes CASSPYPGQGARGYTF.

The rearrangement joins TRBV27 to TRBJ2-2; D ambiguous. The germline V gene has CDR1 MNHEY and CDR2 SMNVEV (reference sequence). Trimming pared 3 bases from V and 6 bases from J, leaving 5 bases between. CDR3 length: 12 residues. The CDR3 loop reads CASSFGPGELFF. CDR3 sequence (DNA): TGTGCCAGCAGTTTCGGGCCCGGGGAGCTGTTTTTT.

Note on this clone: Other nucleotide sequences from this sample produce the same CDR3. The CDR3 DNA is TGTGCCAGTAGTGGGACAGCCTACGAGCAGTACTTC. The encoded protein is CASSGTAYEQYF. The rearrangement uses TRBV19 and TRBJ2-7; 7 bases are a match to TRBD1. This CDR3 region has 12 residues. The junction had 0 bases not matched to a gene; V was cut back by 5 bases and J by 2 bases. Germline CDR1 and CDR2: LNHDA and SQIVND (reference sequence).

V usage is TRBV6-1 and J usage is TRBJ1-5; D is perhaps TRBD1 (5 bases). The CDR3 runs to 18 residues. V was cut by 0 bases and J by 0 bases, with 15 bases left in between. Germline V gives CDR1 MNHNS, CDR2 SASEGT. CDR3 in amino acids: CASSEAPLVGGSNQPQHF. Here the CDR3 DNA reads TGTGCCAGCAGTGAAGCCCCGCTTGTCGGGGGTAGCAATCAGCCCCAGCATTTT.

The chain recombines TRBV2 with TRBJ2-3; tentatively, D is TRBD2 (5 bases). Germline V gives CDR1 SNHLY, CDR2 FYNNEI. The CDR3 runs 14 residues. Trimming took 8 bases from V and 2 from J, leaving 14 bases between them. CDR3 DNA: TGTGCCAGCGGGGAGTCGCGCAACACAGATACGCAGTATTTT. As protein: CASGESRNTDTQYF.

The chain uses TRBV9 and TRBJ1-6; 7 positions agree with TRBD1. Germline CDR1 reads SGDLS; CDR2 reads YYNGEE. The CDR3 contains 15 residues. Germline trimming cut 4 bases from V and 8 bases from J; bases unmatched to any gene: 9. The CDR3 DNA follows: TGTGCCAGCAGCCCAGGGGGAGGGGGCCATTCACCCCTCCACTTT. Encoded protein: CASSPGGGGHSPLHF.

V usage is TRBV5-1 and J usage is TRBJ2-7; D unclear. This CDR3 is 12 amino acids long. Germline-derived CDR1 and CDR2 are SGHRS and YFSETQ. The V end lost 4 bases, the J end lost 2 bases, and 7 bases lay between the germline ends. DNA for the CDR3: TGCGCCAGCAGCGGACCGACCTACGAGCAGTACTTC. Residues: CASSGPTYEQYF.

The chain joins TRBV25-1 to TRBJ2-3, with 8 positions matching TRBD1. CDR3 length: 13 residues. The germline V gene encodes CDR1 MGHDK and CDR2 SYGVNS. After removal of 0 bases from V and 11 bases from J, the junction contained 4 bases not matched to a gene. The CDR3 DNA is TGTGCCAGCAGTGAATATACGGGACAGGAGCAGTATTTT. Residues: CASSEYTGQEQYF.

The chain combines TRBV29-1 with TRBJ2-1, with D perhaps TRBD1 or TRBD2 (6 bases each). The germline V gene encodes CDR1 SQVTM and CDR2 ANQGSEA. The CDR3 runs 12 residues. Deletions cut 7 bases from V and 7 bases from J, with 14 bases between. The CDR3 bases are TGCAGCGCCAACCGAGGGGGGAATGAGCAGTTCTTC. Residues: CSANRGGNEQFF.

The rearrangement uses TRBV19 and TRBJ2-1, with 8 bases aligning to TRBD1. There are 14 residues in the CDR3. Trimming removed 11 bases from V and 2 bases from J; junction bases left unmatched: 8. Per germline, CDR1 LNHDA and CDR2 SQIVND (reference sequence). CDR3 sequence (DNA): TGTGCCTGTGCCCGGACAGGGCCCTACAATGAGCAGTTCTTC. The encoded protein is CACARTGPYNEQFF.

The V and J genes are TRBV11-3 and TRBJ2-7; 7 bases match TRBD2. Trimming at V came to 4 bases and at J to 6 bases, leaving 0 bases not matched to a gene. The CDR3 consists of 11 residues. Germline V gives CDR1 SGHNT, CDR2 YENEEA. The CDR3 region has the DNA TGTGCCAGCAGCTCGGGGGGCGAGCAGTACTTC. Translation gives CASSSGGEQYF.

The V and J genes are TRBV5-1 and TRBJ2-7, with D perhaps given as TRBD1 or TRBD2 (5 bases each). This CDR3 region has 17 residues. Germline CDR1 SGHRS, CDR2 YFSETQ. Trimming removed 4 bases at V and 2 bases at J, with 22 bases between. The CDR3 loop is CASSGGPWDAITYEQYF. CDR3 in DNA: TGCGCCAGCAGCGGGGGACCCTGGGACGCCATTACCTACGAGCAGTACTTC.

J is TRBJ2-1 and V is TRBV19; TRBD2 matches 14 bases. CDR1 and CDR2 from the germline V gene are LNHDA and SQIVND (reference sequence). J gave up 7 bases and V 5 bases, and 4 bases lay outside the gene matches. The CDR3 extends over 15 amino acids. CDR3 nucleotides: TGTGCCAGTAGTGGGACTAGCGGGAGTTGGAATGAGCAGTTCTTC. It translates to CASSGTSGSWNEQFF.

V and J are TRBV30 and TRBJ2-2; TRBD2 matches 7 bases. Germline V gene sequence: CDR1 GTSNPN, CDR2 SVGIG (reference sequence). V was clipped by 6 bases and J by 6 bases; unmatched bases: 13. This CDR3 has 15 amino acids. The CDR3 here is CACPFGLVKAGELFF. The CDR3 DNA follows: TGTGCCTGTCCTTTCGGACTAGTCAAGGCCGGGGAGCTGTTTTTT.